Described below is a single T cell receptor beta chain sequence and its context. The antigen it binds to is not known. No base qualities exist here, and no much larger clone lies one base off it. The data are from a study of T-cell memory formation after mild COVID-19 (dated by TCRdb to about 2021). Background for the entire study: Most TCR sequence clusters were specific to one of the two donors. In two donors, T-cell clones that expanded and contracted after mild COVID-19 were followed by sequencing TCRalpha and TCRbeta repertoires longitudinally. The cohort comprised two young, previously healthy adult volunteers, one female and one male. Beyond this particular receptor, the publication reports: The study included only two mild cases, and larger cohorts that include severe cases with pre-infection samples were judged to be necessary. Balanced CD4/CD8 phenotypes were observed for clones contracting from day 15 to 85, whereas a bias towards CD4+ was observed for a second wave of clones expanding from day 15 to 37. Some responding clones were detected in pre-infection memory, suggesting pre-existing cross-reactive memory T cells joined the SARS-CoV-2 response. Contracting CD4+ clones were found mainly in CM and EM memory subsets, while CD8+ clones were enriched in EMRA. SARS-CoV-2 specificity was not confirmed for the second-wave clones peaking on day 37.

PBMCs were isolated by Ficoll-Paque density gradient centrifugation. At the junction V is shortened by 5 bases and J by 4 bases, with 7 bases in between. The CDR3 has 12 amino acids, counting the end cysteine and phenylalanine. Kept here is only the CDR3 DNA, which spans 36 bases and is read in frame from base 1. Sequencing took place on an Illumina NovaSeq 6000. TCRalpha and TCRbeta cDNA libraries were constructed by 5'RACE with constant-segment primers, with sample barcodes and unique molecular identifiers being introduced. Trizol reagent was used to extract RNA from every sample. Libraries were amplified in two PCR steps, with a second sample barcode and Illumina TruSeq adapters added in the second step. Sequencing of libraries was performed on an Illumina NovaSeq with 2 x 150 bp paired-end reads. The authors' analysis ran thus. Demultiplexing of reads and collapsing into UMI-guided consensus sequences were performed with migec v1.2.7. Using mixcr v2.1.11, UMI consensuses were aligned to TRA and TRB V and J templates and then assembled into clonotypes. Expanded or contracted clonotypes were those called significant by both edgeR and NoisET, with noise models trained on biological replicates. For edgeR calls, the thresholds were a false discovery rate-adjusted p below 0.01 and a log2 fold-change of 1. As an exploratory analysis of dynamics, PCA with hierarchical clustering was applied to max-normalized trajectories of the 1000 most abundant clonotypes. Separately sequenced CD4+ and CD8+ repertoires were used to assign the CD4 or CD8 phenotype of responding clones. Using fastp trimming at Q25 and MiXCR clonotype assembly, TCRdb reanalyzed the public sequencing data and kept in-frame beta chains. Identical CDR3 proteins give one entry, which carries the most common genes and DNA. The V and J calls here are based on TCRdb, not the publication. The sample yields under 650,000 distinct CDR3 sequences; more than 15% were counted once. Clones ranked in the top ten supply around 13% of the sample.

This clonotype was obtained from an adult woman who had mild COVID-19 (a few samples of this study predate the infection). The sample titles of this study are shuffled in the database, so cell type and time point are left out; the donor was told from shared clones. The specimen was PBMCs or a T cell subset sorted from them (not recorded which). Recombination joined TRBV12-3 or TRBV12-4 with TRBJ2-3, with no confident D gene call. The CDR3 region has the sequence CASSPVADTQYF. The bases are TGTGCCAGCAGTCCGGTCGCAGATACGCAGTATTTT.